This TCR beta chain was recorded in a study of brain T cells in children with intractable seizures. Study results and limitations: Clones missing pre-surgery may reflect undersampling of that blood sample.

The CDR3 extends over 12 amino acids. Germline V gene sequence: CDR1 ENHRY, CDR2 SYGVKD. The ends were cut back, 2 bases at V and 1 base at J, with 2 bases in the middle. Comments on this clone: Antigen specificity is unknown.

Time point here: blood from clinic visit 5 months post-surgery; TSC patient then seizure free. The sequenced cases were selected for having the highest brain T cell transcript signatures. Libraries were prepared by immunoSEQ multiplex PCR; TCRdb keeps only in-frame clonotypes and omits some of them. The table has about 350,000 clones, nearly 95% seen once. The TCR originated in a boy under three years old with tuberous sclerosis and intractable seizures. The sequenced sample was peripheral blood, obtained around 5 months after surgery. V is TRBV10-3 and J is TRBJ1-1; D is uncertain. The CDR3, as DNA: TGTGCCATCAGTGAGAAGAACACTGAAGCTTTCTTT. It specifies CAISEKNTEAFF.